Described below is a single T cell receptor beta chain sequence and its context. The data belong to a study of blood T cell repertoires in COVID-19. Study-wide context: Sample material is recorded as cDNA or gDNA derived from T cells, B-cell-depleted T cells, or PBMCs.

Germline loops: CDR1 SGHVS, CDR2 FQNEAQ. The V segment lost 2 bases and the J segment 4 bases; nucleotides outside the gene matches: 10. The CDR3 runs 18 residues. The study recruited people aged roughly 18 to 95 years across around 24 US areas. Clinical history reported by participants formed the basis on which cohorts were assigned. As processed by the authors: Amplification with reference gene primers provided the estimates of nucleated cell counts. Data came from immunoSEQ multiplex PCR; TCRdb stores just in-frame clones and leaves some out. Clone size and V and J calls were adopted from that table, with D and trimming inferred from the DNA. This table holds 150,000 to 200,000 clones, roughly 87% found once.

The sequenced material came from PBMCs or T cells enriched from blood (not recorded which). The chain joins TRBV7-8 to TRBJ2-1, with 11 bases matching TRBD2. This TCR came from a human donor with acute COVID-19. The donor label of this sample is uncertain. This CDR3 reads CASSLNRLAGRPYNEQFF. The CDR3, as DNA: TGTGCCAGCAGCTTAAATCGACTAGCGGGGAGGCCTTACAATGAGCAGTTCTTC. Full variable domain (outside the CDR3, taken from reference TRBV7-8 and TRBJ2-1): GAGVSQSPRYKVAKRGQDVALRCDPISGHVSLFWYQQALGQGPEFLTYFQNEAQLDKSGLPSDRFFAERPEGSVSTLKIQRTQQEDSAVYLCASSLNRLAGRPYNEQFFGPGTRLTVL.